The table lists the clone carrying this T cell receptor beta chain with a few counts. As yet, its antigen is unknown. This sample stems from a study of beta chain features in type 1 diabetes. Study details: No patient-donor differences in age, gender, total cells or subset yield.

CDR3 size: 15 residues. The V gene's germline CDR1 is ENHRY and CDR2 SYGVKD. With V trimmed by 0 bases and J by 5 bases, 4 bases remained unmatched. Regarding the study as a whole: Among all four CD4+ subsets, Type 1 diabetes patients had TCRB CDR3s that were moderately but significantly shorter. PCR might preferentially amplify shorter templates, equally in patients and controls. Diminished insertions and augmented deletions at VDJ junctions characterized type 1 diabetes patients. The study found that naive, central memory and Treg TCRB repertoires appeared more similar in patients than in healthy donors.

Isolated RNA was reverse transcribed in full, so expressed TCRB transcripts were sequenced. Assay used: immunoSEQ multiplex PCR; TCRdb lists only in-frame clones, some missing. The sample lists 130,000 to 150,000 clones; about 13% were seen once. This TCR came from a man younger than 30 with type 1 diabetes. The chain is built from TRBV10-3 and TRBJ2-5, with 9 bases identical to TRBD2. The sequenced material came from central memory CD4+ T cells from blood. The CDR3 nucleotides read TGTGCCATCAGTGAGTCGAAGCTAGCGGGGGAGACCCAGTACTTC. This codes for CAISESKLAGETQYF.